This T cell receptor (beta chain) was identified in a study of T cell changes during pregnancy in multiple sclerosis. Here immunoSEQ multiplex PCR was the method, and the copy in TCRdb shows in-frame clones only, minus some. The data show roughly 87,000 clones, with 93% seen just once and around 1.4% held by the top ten. The CDR3 covers 14 residues. The V end lost 0 bases, the J end lost 1 base, and 7 bases lay between the germline ends. Germline V gene lookup returns CDR1 SEHNR and CDR2 FQNEAQ (reference sequence). This sequence joins TRBV7-9 and TRBJ2-7, with a tentative D call TRBD2 (5 bases). The material was peripheral blood, obtained in the third trimester of pregnancy. This TCR came from a female donor in good health, enrolled as a control in a pregnancy study. CDR3 protein: CASSLAQRSYEQYF. The CDR3 region has the DNA TGTGCCAGCAGCTTAGCCCAGCGGTCCTACGAGCAGTACTTC. The full variable domain, with the rest looked up from reference TRBV7-9 and TRBJ2-7, is DTGVSQNPRHKITKRGQNVTFRCDPISEHNRLYWYRQTLGQGPEFLTYFQNEAQLEKSRLLSDRFSAERPKGSFSTLEIQRTEQGDSAMYLCASSLAQRSYEQYFGPGTRLTVT.